These 21 T cell receptor beta chains originate from one sample sequenced in a study of radiotherapy plus CTLA-4 blockade in lung cancer. Measured with immunoSEQ multiplex PCR; TCRdb has only the in-frame clones, and not every one. This sample has 62,000 or so clones, with around 80% found just once. The sample in question was peripheral blood, obtained from a patient treated with radiotherapy plus ipilimumab. These TCRs come from a human donor with non-small cell lung cancer who had a complete response to radiotherapy plus ipilimumab.

V usage is TRBV2 and J usage is TRBJ1-4; a weak D match, TRBD1 (5 bases). The CDR3 is 14 amino acids. Germline V gene data show CDR1 as SNHLY and CDR2 as FYNNEI. V was shortened by 8 bases and J by 3 bases, with 13 bases between the two germline ends. CDR3 loop: CASGSGTSNEKLFF. CDR3 in DNA: TGTGCCAGCGGGTCCGGGACGTCTAATGAAAAACTGTTTTTT.

The V call is TRBV11-3, the J call TRBJ2-5; 7 bases align to TRBD1. Germline trimming cut 3 bases from V and 2 bases from J; bases unmatched to any gene: 9. Germline assignment: CDR1 SGHNT and CDR2 YENEEA. This CDR3 spans 16 amino acids. The CDR3 DNA is TGTGCCAGCAGCTTCGGTCAGGGGGACGGTCAAGAGACCCAGTACTTC. Translating it yields CASSFGQGDGQETQYF. Full variable domain (remainder filled in from reference TRBV11-3 and TRBJ2-5): EAGVVQSPRYKIIEKKQPVAFWCNPISGHNTLYWYLQNLGQGPELLIRYENEEAVDDSQLPKDRFSAERLKGVDSTLKIQPAELGDSAVYLCASSFGQGDGQETQYFGPGTRLLVL.

The V and J genes are TRBV2 and TRBJ2-4; TRBD2 matches at 14 bases. The germline V gene has CDR1 SNHLY and CDR2 FYNNEI. This CDR3 comprises 11 residues. V was clipped by 7 bases and J by 15 bases; unmatched bases: 2. CDR3 region: CASKGTSGGYF. CDR3 nucleotide sequence: TGTGCCAGCAAGGGGACTAGCGGGGGGTACTTC.

This clone is a singleton in its sample. CDR3 in DNA: TGTGCCAGCAGCTTAGGTCAATCAGATACGCAGTATTTT. Encoded protein: CASSLGQSDTQYF. This sequence joins TRBV11-3 and TRBJ2-3, with D hard to call. Trimming removed 1 base at V and 4 bases at J, with 6 bases between. Germline CDR1 SGHNT, CDR2 YENEEA. The CDR3 covers 13 residues.

The genes are TRBV1 and TRBJ2-7; the DNA was not used to check the table's D call, TRBD2. TRBV1 represents a pseudogene. The CDR3 is made up of 15 amino acids. CDR3 sequence reads: CTSSRRVRGAYEQYF. As DNA, the CDR3 is TGCACCAGCAGCCGGCGGGTCCGGGGGGCCTACGAGCAGTACTTC.

This chain links TRBV6-1 with TRBJ1-2; D may be TRBD1 (5 bases). Trimming cost V 2 bases and J 4 bases, with 14 bases left between them. In germline, CDR1 is MNHNS, CDR2 SASEGT. The CDR3 is made up of 15 amino acids. The CDR3 DNA sequence: TGTGCCAGCAGTGAATTTACAGGCACCCCCTATGGCTACACCTTC. Its protein product is CASSEFTGTPYGYTF.

The J gene is TRBJ1-1, the V gene TRBV5-1; 10 nucleotides match TRBD1. The CDR3 has 15 amino acids. Germline V CDR1 and CDR2: SGHRS, YFSETQ. V was pared by 4 bases and J by 3 bases, with 6 bases of the junction left unmatched. The CDR3 sequence: CASSPSGTGDTEAFF. The DNA of the CDR3 is TGCGCCAGCAGCCCTTCTGGGACAGGGGACACTGAAGCTTTCTTT.

The rearrangement uses TRBV29-1 and TRBJ1-3, with 7 bases aligning to TRBD1. The V gene's germline CDR1 is SQVTM and CDR2 ANQGSEA. The V and J ends lost 5 bases and 2 bases, in that order; junction bases with no gene match: 3. The CDR3 totals 13 residues. Written as DNA, the CDR3 is TGCAGCGTTTTTCAGGGGGCTGGAAACACCATATATTTT. Protein: CSVFQGAGNTIYF.

This chain joins TRBV30 and TRBJ2-6; the D call may be TRBD1 or TRBD2 (5 bases each). V was cut by 3 bases and J by 2 bases, with 8 bases left in between. Germline CDR1 GTSNPN, CDR2 SVGIG (reference sequence). The CDR3 loop spans 14 amino acids. DNA for the CDR3: TGTGCCTGGAGGAGAGGGGCTGGGGCCAACGTCCTGACTTTC. It yields the protein CAWRRGAGANVLTF.

The V gene is TRBV11-3, the J gene TRBJ2-7, with 7 bases identical to TRBD1. The CDR3 loop spans 15 amino acids. CDR1 is SGHNT and CDR2 is YENEEA in the germline V gene. The V segment lost 1 base and the J segment 2 bases; nucleotides outside the gene matches: 5. The CDR3 coding sequence is TGTGCCAGCAGCTTAGCTTCCGGGACAGCCTACGAGCAGTACTTC. This sequence encodes CASSLASGTAYEQYF.

This chain connects TRBV11-3 to TRBJ1-3; D unresolved. Germline V gene data show CDR1 as SGHNT and CDR2 as YENEEA. Trimming cost V 5 bases and J 6 bases, with 5 bases left between them. The CDR3 spans 11 residues. The CDR3 bases are TGTGCCAGCAGCCGATTAAACACCATATATTTT. Its protein is CASSRLNTIYF.

The chain combines TRBV7-2 with TRBJ2-7, with D perhaps TRBD1 (6 bases). Germline CDR1 SGHTA, CDR2 FQGNSA. The CDR3 spans 14 residues. With 4 bases removed from V and 1 base from J, the gap between germline ends came to 11 bases. The CDR3 here is CASSYRTESYEQYV. The CDR3 coding sequence is TGTGCCAGCAGCTACCGGACAGAATCCTACGAGCAGTACGTC.

The chain employs TRBV30 and TRBJ1-2; D is unresolved. CDR3 size: 13 residues. V lost 0 bases to trimming and J lost 7 bases, with 12 bases between them. CDR1 and CDR2 (germline): GTSNPN, SVGIG (reference sequence). As DNA, the CDR3 is TGTGCCTGGAGTGTACTCGCCGGGAGTGGCTACACCTTC. Translated: CAWSVLAGSGYTF.

This rearrangement joins TRBV14 to TRBJ1-3, with D hard to call. V lost 1 base and J 1 base, leaving 5 bases between the germline ends. This CDR3 is 14 amino acids long. Germline V gene lookup returns CDR1 SGHDN and CDR2 FVKESK. The CDR3 here is CASSQVASGNTIYF. The CDR3 DNA is TGTGCCAGCAGCCAAGTGGCTTCTGGAAACACCATATATTTT.

In its sample, this clone was seen once. V is TRBV6-1 and J is TRBJ1-5; the D is unclear. The CDR3 covers 15 residues. The germline V gene has CDR1 MNHNS and CDR2 SASEGT. The germline V and J ends were trimmed by 10 bases and 0 bases, with 16 bases remaining between them. CDR3 DNA sequence: TGTGCCATAGAGTCGGGAGGGAATAGCAATCAGCCCCAGCATTTT. Translated, it gives CAIESGGNSNQPQHF.

This chain uses TRBV4-1 with TRBJ2-1; possible D gene TRBD2, 7 bases. V was cut by 4 bases and J by 9 bases, with 19 bases left in between. This CDR3 is built from 15 residues. Per the germline V gene, CDR1 is MGHRA and CDR2 is YSYEKL. CDR3 sequence: CASSRSREGVGEQFF. CDR3 DNA sequence: TGCGCCAGCAGCCGTAGCAGGGAGGGGGTGGGTGAGCAGTTCTTC.

This chain links TRBV28 with TRBJ2-4; no definite D call. Germline V gene sequence: CDR1 MDHEN, CDR2 SYDVKM. V lost 3 bases and J lost 8, with 14 bases in between. CDR3 length: 14 residues. The CDR3 spells CASSFPGRPDIQYF. For the CDR3, the DNA is TGTGCCAGCAGTTTCCCCGGTCGCCCGGACATTCAGTACTTC.

V usage is TRBV5-1 and J usage is TRBJ1-2, with 8 bases fitting TRBD1. CDR1 is SGHRS and CDR2 is YFSETQ in the germline V gene. The CDR3 is made up of 12 amino acids. The V gene end was trimmed by 6 bases and the J gene end by 5 bases; junction bases not matched to a gene: 3. The CDR3 spells CASKGQGYGYTF. The CDR3 coding sequence is TGCGCCAGCAAAGGACAGGGTTATGGCTACACCTTC.

The CDR3 bases are TGCGCCAGCAGAGACCGAACCACCGGGGAGCTGTTTTTT. Amino acids: CASRDRTTGELFF. V gene TRBV10-2 combines with J gene TRBJ2-2; D is undetermined. Per germline, CDR1 WSHSY and CDR2 SAAADI. The CDR3 consists of 13 residues. Trimming left V 6 bases short and J 4 bases short, with 9 bases between.

This clone was counted only a few times. The V gene is TRBV30, the J gene TRBJ2-5, with D possibly matching TRBD2 (5 bases). The CDR3 is 13 residues long. The germline V gene has CDR1 GTSNPN and CDR2 SVGIG (reference sequence). Trimming shortened V by 0 bases and J by 5 bases, and 10 bases separated the two germline ends. The CDR3 sequence: CAWSVRRGETQYF. For the CDR3, the DNA is TGTGCCTGGAGTGTACGTCGAGGGGAGACCCAGTACTTC.

The J gene is TRBJ2-1, the V gene TRBV9; D perhaps matches TRBD2 (7 bases). Germline V CDR1 and CDR2: SGDLS, YYNGEE. This CDR3 spans 14 amino acids. With 4 bases removed from V and 7 bases from J, the gap between germline ends came to 15 bases. This chain's CDR3 is CASSPGASGNEQFF. In nucleotides, the CDR3 is TGTGCCAGCAGCCCGGGGGCTAGCGGTAATGAGCAGTTCTTC.